These 14 T cell receptor beta chains came from one sample sequenced in a study of tumor-infiltrating lymphocytes in primary liver carcinoma. It was from around 18-30 mg of unsorted bulk tissue that RNA and DNA were co-extracted. Using a constant-region primer together with ProtoScript II reverse transcriptase, TCR beta cDNA was made from around 0.55 ug of total RNA. For TCR beta, libraries were produced by three nested multiplex PCR rounds using slightly modified ARM-PCR. TRBV1-TRBV30 forward primers and a C-beta reverse primer were used in the first two PCR rounds, which each ran for about 11 cycles. TCRdb re-analysed the multiplex PCR reads in MiXCR, keeping a single row per CDR3 protein. The sample lists 48,000 or so distinct CDR3 sequences; around three quarters were seen once. The specimen sequenced was liver tumor tissue from sampling region 3. Indicated subset: tumor region T3, left-lateral pole. The receptors stem from a man aged 35-49 years with primary liver carcinoma and hepatitis B virus infection.

This clonotype was picked up one time. A junction end diverges from the germline sequence, so it may reflect a read error. The chain joins TRBV11-2 to TRBJ2-7, with 8 bases aligning to TRBD2. The germline V gene encodes CDR1 SGHAT and CDR2 FQNNGV. The CDR3 is 15 residues long. CDR3 in amino acids: CASSLGGGLTCEQYF. The CDR3 DNA reads TGTGCCAGTAGCTTAGGCGGGGGGCTTACCTGCGAGCAGTACTTC.

This clonotype occurred once. A much larger clone differs from this one at a single base, so this may be a read error. The chain couples TRBV5-1 to TRBJ1-2; D unresolved. Trimming took 4 bases from V and 4 from J, leaving 14 bases between them. Germline V gene sequence: CDR1 SGHRS, CDR2 YFSETQ. The CDR3 covers 14 residues. CDR3 protein: CASSPGYAIYGYTF. The CDR3 DNA reads TGCGCCAGCAGCCCGGGATATGCTATCTATGGCTACACCTTC. The full variable domain, rest sourced from reference TRBV5-1 and TRBJ1-2, is KAGVTQTPRYLIKTRGQQVTLSCSPISGHRSVSWYQQTPGQGLQFLFEYFSETQRNKGNFPGRFSGRQFSNSRSEMNVSTLELGDSALYLCASSPGYAIYGYTFGSGTRLTVV.

The rearrangement uses TRBV7-8 and TRBJ2-3; possibly TRBD1 or TRBD2 for D (5 bases each). There are 13 residues in the CDR3. Germline V gene sequence: CDR1 SGHVS, CDR2 FQNEAQ. V gave up 8 bases and J gave up 4 bases, with 13 bases separating them. DNA for the CDR3: TGTGCCAGCGGTGTAAGGGGACCAGATACGCAGTATTTT. It encodes CASGVRGPDTQYF.

The sample holds a few counts of this clonotype. A much more abundant neighbour one base away suggests this may be a read error. The chain couples TRBV29-1 to TRBJ2-3; D tentatively fits TRBD1 or TRBD2 (5 bases each). Germline V gene data show CDR1 as SQVTM and CDR2 as ANQGSEA. This CDR3 is built from 15 residues. V dropped 0 bases and J dropped 2 bases, with 12 bases sitting between them. CDR3 DNA sequence: TGCAGCGTTGAAGACTCCGGGACCCTCACAGATACGCAGTATTTT. Protein product: CSVEDSGTLTDTQYF.

This clonotype was counted between two and nine times. This sequence may be a read error, since a much larger clone differs from it by one base. This sequence joins TRBV6-5 and TRBJ2-5, with D hard to call. The V gene's germline CDR1 is MNHEY and CDR2 SVGAGI. The CDR3 has 12 residues. V was shortened by 10 bases and J by 2 bases, with 11 bases between the two germline ends. The CDR3 DNA sequence: TGTGCCATCACGGACCTACAAGAGACCCAGTACTTC. It translates to CAITDLQETQYF.

In the case of this clonotype: The final CDR3 position lacks the conserved phenylalanine or tryptophan, pointing to a likely read error. This chain uses TRBV11-2 with TRBJ2-2; D perhaps matches TRBD1 (6 bases). Germline V gene data show CDR1 as SGHAT and CDR2 as FQNNGV. CDR3 length: 16 amino acids. V was trimmed by 2 bases and J by 5 bases, leaving 15 bases between them. The DNA of the CDR3 is TGTGCCAGCAGCTTACTGGCGCTAGGGGGAACCGGGGAGCTGTTTTAT. It encodes CASSLLALGGTGELFY.

Turning to this clonotype: Compared with germline, one end of the junction differs, possibly owing to a read error. This sequence joins TRBV19 and TRBJ2-7; possible D gene TRBD1, 5 bases. The length of the CDR3 is 14 residues. The germline gives CDR1 LNHDA, CDR2 SQIVND (reference sequence). As DNA, the CDR3 is TGCGCCAGTAGTATAGAGGAAGGGGCCTCCGAGCAGCACTTC. Translating it yields CASSIEEGASEQHF.

As for this clonotype: The CDR3 end shows no conserved phenylalanine or tryptophan, and so a read error is likely. The chain links TRBV6-5 to TRBJ2-7; either TRBD1 or TRBD2 may fit D (5 bases each). The V gene's germline CDR1 is MNHEY and CDR2 SVGAGI. This CDR3 is 14 amino acids long. Written as DNA, the CDR3 is TGTGCCAGTAGTTACGACCGGGGACCCTACGAGCAGTACTAC. Encoded protein: CASSYDRGPYEQYY.

Points on this clonotype: At one boundary the junction diverges from the germline segment, which might be a read error. CDR3 sequence (DNA): TGTGCCAGCCCCCTGACAGGGAGCGGGGAAAAATTGTTTTTT. This sequence encodes CASPLTGSGEKLFF. The rearrangement uses TRBV4-2 and TRBJ1-4; 7 bases agree with TRBD1. There are 14 residues in the CDR3. CDR1 and CDR2 (germline): LGHNA, YNFKEQ.

This clonotype was observed a single time. The junction departs from the called germline gene at one end, perhaps through a read error. The chain carries TRBV2 and TRBJ2-7, with D possibly being TRBD2 (5 bases). CDR1 is SNHLY, CDR2 FYNNEI, per germline. CDR3 length equals 12 residues. The CDR3, as DNA: TGTGCCAGCAGTGGCACTAGTTATAGCGAGTATTTC. Its protein product is CASSGTSYSEYF.

Comments on this clonotype: The CDR3 does not close with the conserved phenylalanine or tryptophan, likely indicating a read error. The V call is TRBV7-9, the J call TRBJ2-7; D is unresolved. Trimming removed 5 bases at V and 4 bases at J, with 9 bases between. The CDR3 is made up of 12 amino acids. Germline CDR1 is SEHNR and CDR2 is FQNEAQ (reference sequence). The CDR3 DNA follows: TGTGCCAGCAGCCCTCTTGGGTACGAGCAGTACTCC. Its protein is CASSPLGYEQYS.

Of note for this clonotype: Without the conserved terminal phenylalanine or tryptophan, this CDR3 likely stems from a read error. This chain connects TRBV10-2 to TRBJ2-7; D may correspond to TRBD1 or TRBD2 (5 bases each). The CDR3 length is 13 residues. V shed 6 bases and J shed 6 bases, with 15 bases lying between them. In germline, CDR1 is WSHSY, CDR2 SAAADI. CDR3 sequence reads: CASRQPGPAEQYS. Written as DNA, the CDR3 is TGCGCCAGCAGGCAACCGGGACCAGCCGAGCAGTACTCC.

Ten or more counts support this clonotype. The gene calls are TRBV5-1 and TRBJ1-1; possibly TRBD1 for D (5 bases). Trimming removed 0 bases from V and 4 bases from J, with 13 bases in between. Germline V CDR1 and CDR2: SGHRS, YFSETQ. This CDR3 is built from 15 residues. The CDR3 sequence is CASSLDPGDGTEAFF. The DNA of the CDR3 is TGCGCCAGCAGCTTGGACCCCGGGGACGGCACTGAAGCTTTCTTT.

Comment on this clonotype: This may stem from a read error, because a much larger clone lies one nucleotide away. The chain carries TRBV6-2 or TRBV6-3 and TRBJ2-1; D unresolved. Germline V gene lookup returns CDR1 MNHEY and CDR2 SVGEGT. The CDR3 totals 17 residues. The DNA for the CDR3 is TGTGCCAGCAGTTACTTCGGTCACCATGGCTCCTGCAATGAGCAGTTCTTC. Protein product: CASSYFGHHGSCNEQFF.